What follows describes a single T cell receptor (beta chain). The target antigen is unknown. The sequenced fragment ends 3 residues before the CDR3 boundary, so the rest is inferred from the germline J gene. The data were obtained in a study of T cell clonality in common variable immunodeficiency. Whole-study results and caveats: Common variable immunodeficiency TCR beta sequences reportedly had fewer deletions and N-nucleotide insertions. The cause of increased CVID clonality remains unclear without subpopulation sequencing.

Sequencing input was equivalent genomic DNA from CVID and controls. Data came from immunoSEQ multiplex PCR; TCRdb stores just in-frame clones and leaves some out. This sample has about 52,000 clones, each found more than once. Trimming pared 8 bases from V and 3 bases from J, leaving 14 bases between. Looked up from germline, CDR1 is SNHLY and CDR2 is FYNNEI. This CDR3 contains 14 residues. The sequenced sample consisted of peripheral blood mononuclear cells. The sequence came from a person aged 18-69 years in good health. The chain joins TRBV2 to TRBJ1-5; D uncertain. The covered CDR3 bases are TGTGCCAGCTGCGAGATTGCTAACAATCAGCCC. This codes for CASCEIANNQP. The complete CDR3 reads CASCEIANNQPQHF.